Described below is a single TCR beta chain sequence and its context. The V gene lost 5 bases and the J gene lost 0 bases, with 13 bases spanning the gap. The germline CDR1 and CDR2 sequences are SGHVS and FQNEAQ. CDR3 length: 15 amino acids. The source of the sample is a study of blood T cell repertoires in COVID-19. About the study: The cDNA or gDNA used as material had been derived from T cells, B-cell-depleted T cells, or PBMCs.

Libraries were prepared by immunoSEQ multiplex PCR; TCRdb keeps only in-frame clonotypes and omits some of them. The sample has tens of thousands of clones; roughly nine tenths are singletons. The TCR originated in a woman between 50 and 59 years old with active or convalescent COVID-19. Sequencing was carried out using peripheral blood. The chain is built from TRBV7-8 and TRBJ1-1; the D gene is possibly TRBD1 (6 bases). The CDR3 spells CASSLQGGLNTEAFF. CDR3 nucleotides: TGTGCCAGCAGCCTACAGGGAGGGTTGAACACTGAAGCTTTCTTT.